This is a list of T cell receptor beta chains from one sample in a study of CD8 T cells in ankylosing spondylitis. TCRdb reprocessed the 5' RACE reads via MiXCR and lists one record per CDR3 protein. The sample lists 750,000 to 850,000 distinct CDR3 sequences; roughly 10% were seen once. Sequencing was done on a sample of blood, either unsorted or a sorted T cell fraction (not recorded which). Source of these receptors: a male donor with ankylosing spondylitis. Each CDR3 is given with its conserved first and last residue. A D gene is named only where the DNA matches it firmly. Clone size is shown for a subset of rows, as once, few, many or a class of expanded clone.

V,size,J,D,CDR3,DNA
TRBV15,-,TRBJ2-3,-,CATSRDVSPRTDTQYF,TGTGCCACCAGCAGAGATGTGAGTCCTCGCACAGATACGCAGTATTTT
TRBV5-1,few,TRBJ2-1,-,CASGGQGEQFF,TGCGCCAGCGGGGGCCAGGGTGAGCAGTTCTTC
TRBV4-2,few,TRBJ2-3,-,CASSQDGTVDTVTQYF,TGTGCCAGCAGCCAAGACGGAACGGTTGACACAGTCACGCAGTATTTT
TRBV5-1,few,TRBJ2-2,-,CASSLAAVRTGELFF,TGCGCCAGCAGCTTAGCAGCGGTTAGGACCGGGGAGCTGTTTTTT
TRBV6-2/TRBV6-3,few,TRBJ2-5,-,CASSYWSSYQETQYF,TGTGCCAGCAGTTACTGGAGTAGCTACCAAGAGACCCAGTACTTC
TRBV9,-,TRBJ1-1,TRBD1,CASSVQGGNTEAFF,TGTGCCAGCAGCGTCCAGGGGGGGAACACTGAAGCTTTCTTT
TRBV27,many,TRBJ1-5,-,CASSYMDQGQPQHF,TGTGCCAGCAGCTATATGGACCAAGGACAGCCCCAGCATTTT
TRBV27,few,TRBJ2-5,TRBD2,CASISSGGPISGTQYF,TGTGCCAGCATTTCTAGCGGGGGCCCAATTAGTGGTACCCAGTACTTC
TRBV5-1,-,TRBJ2-5,-,CASSSYREGETQYF,TGCGCCAGCAGCTCGTACAGGGAAGGAGAGACCCAGTACTTC
TRBV20-1,-,TRBJ2-1,TRBD2,CSAISIRGRAGNEQFF,TGCAGTGCTATCTCCATAAGAGGGAGGGCCGGGAATGAGCAGTTCTTC
TRBV25-1,few,TRBJ1-2,-,CASSGAGPPYGYTF,TGTGCCAGCAGTGGGGCAGGGCCACCCTATGGCTACACCTTC